These 8 T cell receptor beta chains came from one sample sequenced in a study of post-analysis software for immune sequencing data. Researchers reported that TCR beta cDNA libraries carried unique molecular identifiers. Each CDR3 protein gets one entry after TCRdb re-called the PCR reads with MiXCR. The sample records around 150,000 distinct CDR3 sequences, about 34% being singletons. The material was blood, obtained after autologous hematopoietic stem cell transplantation. Receptor source: a girl under 18 with multiple sclerosis.

The V call is TRBV7-9, the J call TRBJ2-1; no reliable D call. Trimming left V 3 bases short and J 13 bases short, with 16 bases between. The germline gives CDR1 SEHNR, CDR2 FQNEAQ (reference sequence). The CDR3 runs to 13 residues. CDR3 nucleotide sequence: TGTGCCAGCAGCTTGGCCCCTGAGACGACCCAGTTCTTC. Protein: CASSLAPETTQFF.

The rearrangement uses TRBV20-1 and TRBJ2-1; the match to TRBD2 covers 8 bases. The CDR3 consists of 16 residues. With 3 bases clipped from V and 4 bases from J, the junction kept 11 bases outside the gene matches. The germline V gene encodes CDR1 DFQATT and CDR2 SNEGSKA (reference sequence). CDR3 DNA: TGCAGTGCTAGGGGGCGGGAGGTTGACCCTTACAATGAGCAGTTCTTC. Its translation: CSARGREVDPYNEQFF.

The chain joins TRBV7-2 to TRBJ2-4, with D unresolved. The DNA end favors TRBJ2-7, so the J call may be wrong. This CDR3 region has 13 residues. Germline lookup yields CDR1 SGHTA and CDR2 FQGNSA. The CDR3 DNA is TGTGCCAGCAGCTTAGTACCGGTCTACGAGCAGTACTTC. Translating it yields CASSLVPVYEQYF.

This clonotype came up a few times. The genes are TRBV5-1 and TRBJ2-7, with TRBD1 as a possible D gene (6 bases). CDR3 length equals 14 residues. V shed 2 bases and J shed 1 base, with 10 bases lying between them. In germline, CDR1 is SGHRS, CDR2 YFSETQ. The CDR3 DNA follows: TGCGCCAGCAGCTTCCTCAGGGGATCCTACGAGCAGTACTTC. Its translation: CASSFLRGSYEQYF.

The chain employs TRBV7-9 and TRBJ2-7; a weak D match, TRBD1 (6 bases). The CDR3 loop spans 14 amino acids. Trimming pared 5 bases from V and 5 bases from J, leaving 16 bases between. Germline lookup yields CDR1 SEHNR and CDR2 FQNEAQ (reference sequence). The DNA for the CDR3 is TGTGCCAGCAGCGCAGCAGGGGAGCAGGACGAGCAGTACTTC. It encodes CASSAAGEQDEQYF.

A few counts support this clonotype. This CDR3 reads CASSQDRGRASPSYEQYF. The CDR3 nucleotides read TGCGCCAGCAGCCAAGATCGGGGACGGGCCTCACCCTCCTACGAGCAGTACTTC. This chain uses TRBV4-3 with TRBJ2-7; D assignment may be TRBD1 or TRBD2 (5 bases each). The germline V gene has CDR1 LGHNA and CDR2 YSLEER. CDR3 length equals 18 residues. V shed 0 bases and J shed 0 bases, with 18 bases lying between them.

This chain connects TRBV11-1 to TRBJ2-2; TRBD1 agrees at 8 bases. V shed 2 bases, J shed 0 bases, and the junction held 5 bases outside the gene matches. In germline, CDR1 is SGHAT, CDR2 FQDESV (reference sequence). The CDR3 extends over 17 amino acids. CDR3 amino acids: CASSLTPTGANTGELFF. Here the CDR3 DNA reads TGTGCCAGCAGCTTAACTCCGACAGGGGCGAACACCGGGGAGCTGTTTTTT.

This clonotype has only a few counts. V gene TRBV4-1 combines with J gene TRBJ2-7, with D perhaps being TRBD1 or TRBD2 (5 bases each). CDR1 and CDR2 from the germline V gene are MGHRA and YSYEKL. This CDR3 region has 14 residues. V was trimmed by 0 bases and J by 5 bases, leaving 11 bases between them. DNA for the CDR3: TGCGCCAGCAGCCAAGACGTGAGAGGGGACGAGCAGTACTTC. It specifies CASSQDVRGDEQYF.